This TCR beta chain is from a study of metastatic and nonmetastatic thyroid tumors. This clone came up many times. Thyroid surgery was preceded by no treatment in any patient. TCRdb re-called the PCR reads via MiXCR. The repertoire has tens of thousands of clones, about a sixth of them found once; the top ten carry roughly 9.8%. Germline CDR1 MNHNS, CDR2 SASEGT. Trimming removed 7 bases at V and 0 bases at J, with 13 bases between. CDR3 length equals 14 residues. The chain combines TRBV6-1 with TRBJ2-7; D is unresolved. The TCR sequence derives from a female donor with papillary thyroid cancer or a benign thyroid nodule (not recorded which). Some clones in this sample may be carry-over from other donors' samples. Input material: tumor tissue. CDR3 in amino acids: CASTIGRVSYEQYF. For the CDR3, the DNA is TGTGCCAGCACTATAGGTCGGGTCTCCTACGAGCAGTACTTC.